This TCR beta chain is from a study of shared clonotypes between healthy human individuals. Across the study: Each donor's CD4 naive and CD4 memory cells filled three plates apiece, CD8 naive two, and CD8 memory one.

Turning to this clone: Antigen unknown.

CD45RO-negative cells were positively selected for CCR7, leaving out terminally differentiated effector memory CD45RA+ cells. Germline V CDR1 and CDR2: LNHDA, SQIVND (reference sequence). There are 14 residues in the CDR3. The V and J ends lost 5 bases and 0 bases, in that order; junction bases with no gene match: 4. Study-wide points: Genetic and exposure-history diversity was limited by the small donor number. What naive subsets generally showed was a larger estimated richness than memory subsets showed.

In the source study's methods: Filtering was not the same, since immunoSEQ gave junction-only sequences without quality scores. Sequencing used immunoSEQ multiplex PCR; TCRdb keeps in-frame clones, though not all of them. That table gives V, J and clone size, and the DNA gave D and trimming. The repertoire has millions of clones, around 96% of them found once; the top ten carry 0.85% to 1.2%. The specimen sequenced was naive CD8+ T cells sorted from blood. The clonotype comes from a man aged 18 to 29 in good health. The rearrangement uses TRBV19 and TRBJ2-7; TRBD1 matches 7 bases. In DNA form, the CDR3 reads TGTGCCAGTAGTGGCCGGGACAGCTCCTACGAGCAGTACTTC. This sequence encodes CASSGRDSSYEQYF.